A selection of T cell receptor beta chains follows, all from one sample in a study of T-cell reconstitution after alpha-beta-depleted transplantation in children. TCRdb re-called the PCR reads through MiXCR, storing one row per CDR3 protein. The sample lists roughly 670,000 distinct CDR3 sequences; around 13% were seen once. The sample here was PBMCs, taken before TCRalphabeta/CD19-depleted stem cell transplant. Receptors were obtained from a girl aged 2-15 years with congenital amegakaryocytic thrombocytopenia, due to receive a stem cell transplant. CDR3s include the opening cysteine and the closing phenylalanine or tryptophan. D genes are given only for firm matches. A clone size is listed for some rows: how often the clone was seen (once, few, many), or a class if it is expanded.

TRBJ2-2	17	TRBV5-1	NA	many	TGCGCCAGCAGCTTGGCCTGGGGCCTGATCCTCAGCAGGGAGCTGTTTTTT	CASSLAWGLILSRELFF
TRBJ1-5	15	TRBV29-1	TRBD1	many	TGCAGCGTTGAAGAGGACAGGGGGCGGAATCAGCCCCAGCATTTT	CSVEEDRGRNQPQHF
TRBJ2-5	15	TRBV12-3/TRBV12-4	TRBD2	few	TGTGCCAGCAGTTTCTACATGGGAGGGCAAGAGACCCAGTACTTC	CASSFYMGGQETQYF
TRBJ2-7	15	TRBV28	NA	many	TGTGCCAGCAGTTTATCCCAGAAGTTTCGTAGCGAGCAGTACTTC	CASSLSQKFRSEQYF
TRBJ2-5	16	TRBV20-1	NA	NA	TGCAGTGCTAGTTCCGACTTACAACCGAAAAAAGAGACCCAGTACTTC	CSASSDLQPKKETQYF
TRBJ2-1	15	TRBV5-1	TRBD1	many	TGCGCCAGCAGCTTGGGGGGACAGGGGTTCAATGAGCAGTTCTTC	CASSLGGQGFNEQFF
TRBJ1-1	14	TRBV12-3/TRBV12-4	TRBD1	few	TGTGCCAGCAGCGAGGACAGGCTGAACACTGAAGCTTTCTTT	CASSEDRLNTEAFF
TRBJ2-1	16	TRBV20-1	TRBD2	few	TGCTGCGCCGAGGGTCGGGAGGGGAGCTCCTACAATGAGCAGTTCTTC	CCAEGREGSSYNEQFF
TRBJ2-3	16	TRBV29-1	TRBD1	many	TGCAGCGTTGTCCCCCCCAGGACAGGAAGCACAGATACGCAGTATTTT	CSVVPPRTGSTDTQYF
TRBJ2-5	15	TRBV12-3/TRBV12-4	TRBD1	few	TGTGCCAGCAGCCACCAGGGACAGCAGCAAGAGACCCAGTACTTC	CASSHQGQQQETQYF
TRBJ2-7	15	TRBV20-1	TRBD2	many	TGCAGTGCTAAAGGACTAGCGGGAGTCCGCTACGAGCAGTACTTC	CSAKGLAGVRYEQYF
TRBJ2-7	17	TRBV3-1	NA	many	TGTGCCAGCAGCCGTCCGGGCACTCAATATGGGTCCTACGAGCAGTACTTC	CASSRPGTQYGSYEQYF
TRBJ1-1	15	TRBV6-4	TRBD1	NA	TGTGCCAGGCGCGCCCTTCACACAGGGGTTACTGAAGCTTTCTTT	CARRALHTGVTEAFF
TRBJ2-4	16	TRBV7-9	TRBD1	few	TGTGCCAGCAGCTTAGTAACAGGGGAGCAGGAGAACATTCAGTACTTC	CASSLVTGEQENIQYF
TRBJ1-2	15	TRBV28	TRBD1	few	TGTGCCAGCAGTTTCCCCGGGACAGGGACTTATGGCTACACCTTC	CASSFPGTGTYGYTF
TRBJ2-5	12	TRBV10-3	NA	many	TGTGCCATCAGTGATTTAGTGGGGACCCAGTACTTC	CAISDLVGTQYF
TRBJ2-3	15	TRBV28	NA	NA	TGTGCCAGCAGTTTCAGGGGAGGGCCCACAGATACGCAGTATTTT	CASSFRGGPTDTQYF
TRBJ2-1	15	TRBV3-1	NA	few	TGTGCCAGCAGCCAAGTATACCTAGACTACAATGAGCAGTTCTTC	CASSQVYLDYNEQFF
TRBJ1-1	14	TRBV6-1	NA	NA	TGTGCCAGCATCAATGGGGCCATGAACACTGAAGCTTTCTTT	CASINGAMNTEAFF
TRBJ2-5	15	TRBV7-9	TRBD1	NA	TGTGCCAGCAGCTCACGACAGGGGGCGGTGGAGACCCAGTACTTC	CASSSRQGAVETQYF
TRBJ2-1	18	TRBV6-1	TRBD2	many	TGTGCCAGCAGCACGTCACGCGCCGGGACTAGCTCCCTCTATGAGCAGTTCTTC	CASSTSRAGTSSLYEQFF
TRBJ2-1	16	TRBV5-1	TRBD2	few	TGCGCCAGCAGCTCGAGCGGGAGCAAACCGGTGAATGAGCAGTTCTTC	CASSSSGSKPVNEQFF
TRBJ2-5	16	TRBV6-8	TRBD2	few	TGTGCCAACTATAGGCCGGGACTAGCGGTTCAAGAGACCCAGTACTTC	CANYRPGLAVQETQYF
TRBJ2-2	16	TRBV7-7	NA	NA	TGTGCCAGCAGCTTAAGACAGAATCCTAACACCGGGGAGCTGTTTTTT	CASSLRQNPNTGELFF
TRBJ2-3	18	TRBV14	NA	NA	TGTGCCAGCAGCCCTGGAGTGAGGGAGGTTCCCCGCACAGATACGCAGTATTTT	CASSPGVREVPRTDTQYF
TRBJ2-3	14	TRBV2	NA	many	TGTGCCAGCAGTGAAGACTTACAGTCCGATACGCAGTATTTT	CASSEDLQSDTQYF
TRBJ1-2	14	TRBV28	NA	few	TGTGCCAGCAGTTTCAATTTGGTAGGAAATGGCTACACCTTC	CASSFNLVGNGYTF
TRBJ1-1	13	TRBV10-3	NA	many	TGTGCCATCACGCAGGGGAAGAACACTGAAGCTTTCTTT	CAITQGKNTEAFF
TRBJ2-5	13	TRBV12-3/TRBV12-4	NA	many	TGTGCCAGCAGCTGGACGACCTCGGAGACCCAGTACTTC	CASSWTTSETQYF
TRBJ2-7	14	TRBV12-5	TRBD1	few	TGTGCTAGTGGTAACCGGGACAGCCATTACGAGCAGTACTTC	CASGNRDSHYEQYF
TRBJ2-7	15	TRBV29-1	TRBD2	many	TGCAGCGTTGAAGAAAAGCGGGAGGGCTCCTACGAGCAGTACTTC	CSVEEKREGSYEQYF
TRBJ2-1	14	TRBV5-1	NA	many	TGCGCCAGCAGCCTCGAAAGCTCCTACAATGAGCAGTTCTTC	CASSLESSYNEQFF
TRBJ2-7	16	TRBV19	TRBD2	few	TGTGCCAGTAGTATAGAAGCCTGGACTAGTATTTACGAGCAGTACTTC	CASSIEAWTSIYEQYF
TRBJ2-5	13	TRBV12-3/TRBV12-4	NA	many	TGTGCCAGCAGACAGGAAACACAAGAGACCCAGTACTTC	CASRQETQETQYF
TRBJ2-7	12	TRBV29-1	NA	few	TGCAGCGTTGAAGATCGTTACTACGAGCAGTACTTC	CSVEDRYYEQYF
TRBJ1-3	13	TRBV30	NA	NA	TGTGCCTGGAGTGTAATTGCAGGAAACACCATATATTTT	CAWSVIAGNTIYF
TRBJ2-7	12	TRBV29-1	TRBD1	few	TGCAGCGGCTGGGGACAGGGCAACGAGCAGTACTTC	CSGWGQGNEQYF
TRBJ2-1	14	TRBV20-1	NA	many	TGCAGTGCTAGAGATATTCTGACCAGCAATGAGCAGTTCTTC	CSARDILTSNEQFF
TRBJ1-1	14	TRBV27	NA	many	TGTGCCAGCCGCGGGGAGGGATTGAACACTGAAGCTTTCTTT	CASRGEGLNTEAFF
TRBJ1-5	19	TRBV7-3	TRBD1	NA	TGTGCCAGCAGCTCAAACGGCGGGACAGGAGCGCAGAACAATCAGCCCCAGCATTTT	CASSSNGGTGAQNNQPQHF
TRBJ2-2	17	TRBV5-5	NA	NA	TGTGCCAGCAGCTTGGGGCGGGGCGGTTTCAACACCGGGGAGCTGTTTTTT	CASSLGRGGFNTGELFF
TRBJ2-1	11	TRBV30	NA	NA	TGTGCCGTCCTAAAGAACAATGAGCAGTTCTTC	CAVLKNNEQFF
TRBJ2-7	14	TRBV6-1	NA	many	TGTGCCAGCAGTCCCGGAAAGGTGCCCTACGAGCAGTACTTC	CASSPGKVPYEQYF
TRBJ1-5	15	TRBV6-2/TRBV6-3	TRBD1	NA	TGTGCCAGCAGTTATCCCGACAGGGGGCCACAGCCCCAGCATTTT	CASSYPDRGPQPQHF
TRBJ1-2	11	TRBV5-1	NA	many	TGCGCCAGCAGCTTGGATCGGCTCTACACCTTC	CASSLDRLYTF
TRBJ1-1	11	TRBV29-1	NA	many	TGCAGCCTTGGGAAGGGTCGTGAAGCTTTCTTT	CSLGKGREAFF
TRBJ2-1	19	TRBV15	NA	NA	TGTGCCACCAGACCCCCTCCAGGGCGACCAGAATGGTCCTACAATGAGCAGTTCTTC	CATRPPPGRPEWSYNEQFF
TRBJ2-1	16	TRBV20-1	NA	few	TGCAGTGCTAGAGATCGTACCAGCGGCTCCTACAATGAGCAGTTCTTC	CSARDRTSGSYNEQFF
TRBJ1-1	13	TRBV7-9	NA	many	TGTGCCAGCAGCTGGTTGCTGAACACTGAAGCTTTCTTT	CASSWLLNTEAFF
TRBJ2-1	15	TRBV7-2	NA	many	TGTGCCAGCAGCCCCCTTGGCAGACGAGACTATGAGCAGTTCTTC	CASSPLGRRDYEQFF
TRBJ1-5	14	TRBV28	NA	many	TGTGCCAGCAGGGCACGGTACTACAATCAGCCCCAGCATTTT	CASRARYYNQPQHF
TRBJ2-3	14	TRBV5-1	NA	many	TGCGCCAGCAGCTTAGGGACGAGCACAGATACGCAGTATTTT	CASSLGTSTDTQYF
TRBJ1-1	14	TRBV4-1	NA	few	TGCGCCAGCAGCCAAGTGGGGTGGAACACTGAAGCTTTCTTT	CASSQVGWNTEAFF